This TCR beta chain is drawn from a study of CD8 T cells in Susac syndrome. The sequenced target, TCR beta, came from blood CD8+ and CD4+ T cells. Treatment-naive patients with stable or active relapsing-remitting disease served as multiple sclerosis controls. RNA amounts of 0.5 to 1 ug underwent reverse transcription with random hexamers. Coverage of TCR beta CDR3 amplification by immunoSEQ multiplex PCR extended to 54 Vbeta and 13 Jbeta. TCRdb analysed the immunoSEQ multiplex PCR reads with MiXCR anew, one entry per CDR3 protein. Among some 200,000 distinct CDR3 sequences, about 96% were seen once, and the ten largest hold 0.093%. Input material: CD4+ T cells from PBMCs. The TCR comes from a human donor with multiple sclerosis.

The CDR3 bases are TGTGCCAGCAGCTTATGGGTCACAGATACGCAGTATTTT. Residues: CASSLWVTDTQYF. The gene calls are TRBV7-2 and TRBJ2-3; D call uncertain. CDR1 is SGHTA and CDR2 is FQGNSA in the germline V gene. The CDR3 length is 13 residues. V lost 2 bases and J 2 bases, leaving 5 bases between the germline ends. Full variable domain (rest looked up from reference TRBV7-2 and TRBJ2-3): GAGVSQSPSNKVTEKGKDVELRCDPISGHTALYWYRQSLGQGLEFLIYFQGNSAPDKSGLPSDRFSAERTGGSVSTLTIQRTQQEDSAVYLCASSLWVTDTQYFGPGTRLTVL.